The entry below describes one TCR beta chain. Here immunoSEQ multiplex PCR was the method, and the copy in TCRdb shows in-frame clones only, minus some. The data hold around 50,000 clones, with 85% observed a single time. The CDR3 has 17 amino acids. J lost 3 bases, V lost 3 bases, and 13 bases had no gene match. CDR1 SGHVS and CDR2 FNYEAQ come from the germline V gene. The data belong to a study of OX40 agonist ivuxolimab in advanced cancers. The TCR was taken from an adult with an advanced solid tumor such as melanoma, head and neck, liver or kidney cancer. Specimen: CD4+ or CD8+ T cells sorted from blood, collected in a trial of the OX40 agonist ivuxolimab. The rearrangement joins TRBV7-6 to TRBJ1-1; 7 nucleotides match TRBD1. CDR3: CASSFGGTEMWDTEAFF. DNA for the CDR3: TGTGCCAGCAGCTTCGGGGGGACAGAGATGTGGGACACTGAAGCTTTCTTT.